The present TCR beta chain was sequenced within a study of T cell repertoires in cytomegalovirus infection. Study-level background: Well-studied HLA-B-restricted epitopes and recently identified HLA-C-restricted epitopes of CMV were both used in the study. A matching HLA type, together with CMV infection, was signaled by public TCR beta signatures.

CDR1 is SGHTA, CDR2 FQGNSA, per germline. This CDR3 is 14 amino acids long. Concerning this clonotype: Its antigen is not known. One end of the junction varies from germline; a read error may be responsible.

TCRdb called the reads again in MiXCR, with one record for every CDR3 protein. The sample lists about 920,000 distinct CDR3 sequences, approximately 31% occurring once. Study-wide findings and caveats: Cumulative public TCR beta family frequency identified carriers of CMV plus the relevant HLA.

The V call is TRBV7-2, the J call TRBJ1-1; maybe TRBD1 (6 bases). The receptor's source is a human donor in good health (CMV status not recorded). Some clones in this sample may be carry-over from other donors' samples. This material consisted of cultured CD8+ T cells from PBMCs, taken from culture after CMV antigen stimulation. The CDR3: CAGSVGGMNTEAFF. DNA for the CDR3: TGTGCCGGCAGCGTCGGGGGCATGAACACTGAAGCTTTCTTT.